This T cell receptor (beta chain) was obtained from a study of radiation and T cells in renal cell carcinoma. Study-wide context: Nephrectomy followed 15 Gy stereotactic body radiation by 4 weeks.

Germline lookup yields CDR1 SEHNR and CDR2 FQNEAQ (reference sequence). The CDR3 has 14 residues. Deletions cut 5 bases from V and 2 bases from J, with 12 bases between. Profiled with immunoSEQ multiplex PCR; TCRdb holds only in-frame clones, not every one. In the table there are about 22,000 clones, roughly three quarters of which are singletons. This sample's time point: baseline pretreatment blood. Treatment in this sample: 15 Gy SBRT to primary tumor, nephrectomy 4 weeks later. This sequence was found in a man in his sixties with renal cell carcinoma. V is TRBV7-9 and J is TRBJ1-2; D perhaps matches TRBD1 (5 bases). The material sequenced was blood, taken from a patient whose treatment included radiotherapy and nephrectomy. The CDR3 DNA reads as TGTGCCAGCAGCGACTCCGGGGCCAACTATGGCTACACCTTC. Encoded protein: CASSDSGANYGYTF.